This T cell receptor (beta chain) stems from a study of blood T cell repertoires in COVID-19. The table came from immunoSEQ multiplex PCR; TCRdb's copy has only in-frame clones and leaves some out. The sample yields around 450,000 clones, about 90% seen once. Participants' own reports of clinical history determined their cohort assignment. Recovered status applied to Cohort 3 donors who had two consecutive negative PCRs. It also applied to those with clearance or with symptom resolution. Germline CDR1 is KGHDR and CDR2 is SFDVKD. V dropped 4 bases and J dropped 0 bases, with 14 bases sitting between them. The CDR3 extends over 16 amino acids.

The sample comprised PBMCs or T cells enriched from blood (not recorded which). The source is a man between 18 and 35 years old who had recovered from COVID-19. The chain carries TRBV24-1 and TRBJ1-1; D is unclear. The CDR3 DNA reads TGTGCCACCAGTGACCCCGCAAGGAGCATGAACACTGAAGCTTTCTTT. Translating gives CATSDPARSMNTEAFF.